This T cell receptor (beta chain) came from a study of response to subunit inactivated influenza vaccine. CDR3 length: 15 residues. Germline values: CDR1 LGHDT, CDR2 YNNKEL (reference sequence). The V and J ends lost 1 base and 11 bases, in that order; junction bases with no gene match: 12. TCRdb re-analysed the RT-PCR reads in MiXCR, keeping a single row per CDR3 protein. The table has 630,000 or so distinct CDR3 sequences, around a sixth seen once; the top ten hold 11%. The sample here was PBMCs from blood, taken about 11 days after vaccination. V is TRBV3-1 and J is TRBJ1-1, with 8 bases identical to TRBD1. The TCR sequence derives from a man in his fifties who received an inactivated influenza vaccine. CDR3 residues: CASSQGRTGGATAFF. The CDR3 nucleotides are TGTGCCAGCAGCCAAGGTAGAACAGGGGGGGCAACGGCTTTCTTT.